These 23 T cell receptor beta chains share one sample of origin, sequenced in a study of T cell changes during pregnancy in multiple sclerosis. Data came from immunoSEQ multiplex PCR; TCRdb stores just in-frame clones and leaves some out. The sample consists of around 97,000 clones, approximately 90% of them appearing once. Sequences were derived from peripheral blood, sampled in the second trimester of pregnancy. Receptors originate from a female donor in good health, enrolled as a control in a pregnancy study.

The chain uses TRBV4-1 and TRBJ2-5; 9 bases agree with TRBD1. The CDR3 has 16 amino acids. The V segment lost 3 bases and the J segment 4 bases; nucleotides outside the gene matches: 9. CDR1 and CDR2 (germline): MGHRA, YSYEKL. The CDR3 protein is CASSQETGGSLETQYF. CDR3 sequence (DNA): TGCGCCAGCAGCCAGGAGACAGGGGGTAGTTTAGAGACCCAGTACTTC.

J is TRBJ2-5 and V is TRBV4-1, with D hard to call. The V end lost 4 bases, the J end lost 4 bases, and 25 bases lay between the germline ends. The V gene's germline CDR1 is MGHRA and CDR2 YSYEKL. The CDR3 has 18 amino acids. The CDR3 DNA follows: TGCGCCAGCAGCCCCCTAAATCTAGTGCCCACTACACCAGAGACCCAGTACTTC. Encoded protein: CASSPLNLVPTTPETQYF.

This clone showed up just a few times. The CDR3: CASRETGAPPNTEAFF. CDR3 sequence (DNA): TGTGCCAGCAGGGAGACAGGGGCCCCTCCGAACACTGAAGCTTTCTTT. V is TRBV28 and J is TRBJ1-1, with 8 bases that match TRBD1. The germline V gene encodes CDR1 MDHEN and CDR2 SYDVKM. The CDR3 is 16 amino acids. Trimming at V came to 6 bases and at J to 1 base, leaving 10 bases not matched to a gene.

J is TRBJ1-2 and V is TRBV5-1, with a tentative D call TRBD1 (6 bases). Germline V lookup: CDR1 SGHRS, CDR2 YFSETQ. Between the trimmed V and J ends, which lost 2 bases and 0 bases, there was a span of 17 bases. This CDR3 has 17 amino acids. CDR3 amino acids: CASSFLGGALANYGYTF. In nucleotides, the CDR3 is TGCGCCAGCAGCTTTTTGGGGGGGGCCCTAGCTAACTATGGCTACACCTTC.

This chain links TRBV18 with TRBJ2-5; maybe TRBD1 (6 bases). From germline, CDR1 is KGHSH and CDR2 LQKENI. V lost 2 bases and J lost 5, with 6 bases in between. The CDR3 spans 12 residues. In DNA form, the CDR3 reads TGTGCCAGCTCACCAAGGGGGGAGACCCAGTACTTC. It encodes CASSPRGETQYF.

V and J are TRBV4-3 and TRBJ2-3, with D possibly being TRBD2 (5 bases). CDR3 length: 17 amino acids. The V and J ends lost 0 bases and 2 bases respectively, with 15 bases between them. Germline V gives CDR1 LGHNA, CDR2 YSLEER. CDR3 amino acids: CASSQDFAGPPTDTQYF. In nucleotides, the CDR3 is TGCGCCAGCAGCCAAGATTTCGCGGGCCCCCCCACAGATACGCAGTATTTT.

The chain couples TRBV2 to TRBJ2-7; 7 nucleotides agree with TRBD2. This CDR3 comprises 14 residues. V shed 4 bases and J 7 bases; nucleotides not matched to a gene: 10. Germline loops: CDR1 SNHLY, CDR2 FYNNEI. CDR3 coding DNA: TGTGCCAGCAGTGGGACTAGAAATGGCAAAGAGCAGTACTTC. This codes for CASSGTRNGKEQYF.

The chain has TRBV6-4 and TRBJ1-1, with a possible D match to TRBD1 (6 bases). The CDR3 is made up of 13 amino acids. CDR1 and CDR2 from the germline V gene are MRHNA and SNTAGT. The germline V and J ends were trimmed by 6 bases and 1 base, with 9 bases remaining between them. The CDR3 nucleotides read TGTGCCAGCAGGGGGACACCGAACACTGAAGCTTTCTTT. This encodes CASRGTPNTEAFF.

The count of this clone is one. The chain is built from TRBV5-1 and TRBJ2-7; 8 positions agree with TRBD1. This CDR3 has 17 amino acids. The germline V gene encodes CDR1 SGHRS and CDR2 YFSETQ. The V gene end was trimmed by 4 bases and the J gene end by 3 bases; junction bases not matched to a gene: 15. The CDR3 here is CASSAGQGLKVFYEQYF. In DNA, the CDR3 is TGCGCCAGCAGCGCCGGACAGGGCCTTAAGGTTTTCTACGAGCAGTACTTC.

The gene calls are TRBV11-3 and TRBJ2-7; D possibly corresponds to TRBD2 (5 bases). V was trimmed by 8 bases and J by 1 base, leaving 12 bases between them. The germline gives CDR1 SGHNT, CDR2 YENEEA. The CDR3 totals 13 residues. DNA of the CDR3: TGTGCCAGCTCCGCGGGCGGGTCCTACGAGCAGTACTTC. As protein: CASSAGGSYEQYF.

This chain uses TRBV4-1 with TRBJ2-3, with D perhaps TRBD2 (6 bases). The CDR3 spans 16 residues. Trimming took off 4 bases at V and 3 bases at J, with 17 bases between the two ends. Germline V lookup: CDR1 MGHRA, CDR2 YSYEKL. The CDR3 protein is CASSRLGGAGTDTQYF. CDR3 nucleotide sequence: TGCGCCAGCAGCCGCCTGGGCGGGGCTGGGACAGATACGCAGTATTTT.

The CDR3 nucleotides read TGTGCCAGCATTCCACAGGGGTCCGAGCAGTACTTC. Residues: CASIPQGSEQYF. The chain uses TRBV2 and TRBJ2-7, with 7 bases lining up with TRBD1. This CDR3 has 12 amino acids. V was pared by 7 bases and J by 6 bases, with 6 bases of the junction left unmatched. CDR1 and CDR2 from the germline V gene are SNHLY and FYNNEI. The full variable domain, completed using reference TRBV2 and TRBJ2-7, is EPEVTQTPSHQVTQMGQEVILRCVPISNHLYFYWYRQILGQKVEFLVSFYNNEISEKSEIFDDQFSVERPDGSNFTLKIRSTKLEDSAMYFCASIPQGSEQYFGPGTRLTVT.

This chain joins TRBV10-3 and TRBJ2-7, with D possibly being TRBD2 (5 bases). V lost 10 bases to trimming and J lost 1 base, with 23 bases between them. The CDR3 loop spans 16 amino acids. Germline V lookup: CDR1 ENHRY, CDR2 SYGVKD. This CDR3 reads CATRRSAGPNSYEQYF. CDR3 bases: TGTGCCACTCGGAGGTCAGCAGGACCTAATTCCTACGAGCAGTACTTC.

V gene TRBV28 combines with J gene TRBJ1-2; TRBD1 might be the D (5 bases). Per the germline V gene, CDR1 is MDHEN and CDR2 is SYDVKM. The V end lost 3 bases, the J end lost 4 bases, and 6 bases lay between the germline ends. The CDR3 runs 12 residues. CDR3 region: CASSLGLYGYTF. DNA of the CDR3: TGTGCCAGCAGTTTGGGACTCTATGGCTACACCTTC.

V is TRBV4-3 and J is TRBJ2-3, with TRBD2 identical over 7 bases. The CDR3 sequence is 19 residues long. V lost 4 bases, J lost 1 base, and 17 bases stayed unmatched. CDR1 and CDR2 (germline): LGHNA, YSLEER. The CDR3 loop reads CASSPYLLAEPGGTDTQYF. In DNA form, the CDR3 reads TGCGCCAGCAGCCCATACCTTCTAGCGGAGCCGGGGGGCACAGATACGCAGTATTTT.

The V call is TRBV7-9, the J call TRBJ2-1; 14 bases agree with TRBD2. Trimming removed 1 base from V and 12 bases from J; junction bases left unmatched: 5. Germline V gene lookup returns CDR1 SEHNR and CDR2 FQNEAQ (reference sequence). There are 15 residues in the CDR3. The CDR3 DNA is TGTGCCAGCAGCTTAGGACTAGCGGGAGGGCGGTGGCAGTTCTTC. Its translation: CASSLGLAGGRWQFF.

The rearrangement joins TRBV4-3 to TRBJ1-2; no clear D gene. Germline V gene sequence: CDR1 LGHNA, CDR2 YSLEER. Trimming cost V 1 base and J 3 bases, with 15 bases left between them. The CDR3 spans 16 residues. CDR3: CASSQAGGRPYYGYTF. The CDR3 nucleotides read TGCGCCAGCAGCCAAGCTGGCGGGAGACCCTACTATGGCTACACCTTC.

A word on this clone: Additional DNA sequences in this sample encode the identical CDR3. The chain employs TRBV19 and TRBJ1-2; D remains unclear. Germline CDR1 and CDR2: LNHDA and SQIVND (reference sequence). The CDR3 spans 13 residues. Trimming left V 3 bases short and J 4 bases short, with 9 bases between. The CDR3 spells CASSIGEGYGYTF. CDR3 DNA sequence: TGTGCCAGTAGTATTGGGGAGGGCTATGGCTACACCTTC. The whole variable domain, filled in from reference TRBV19 and TRBJ1-2, reads DGGITQSPKYLFRKEGQNVTLSCEQNLNHDAMYWYRQDPGQGLRLIYYSQIVNDFQKGDIAEGYSVSREKKESFPLTVTSAQKNPTAFYLCASSIGEGYGYTFGSGTRLTVV.

This chain uses TRBV29-1 with TRBJ2-3, with TRBD2 matching 9 bases. V trimming: 6 bases; J trimming: 4 bases; junction bases outside the gene matches: 5. Germline assignment: CDR1 SQVTM and CDR2 ANQGSEA. This CDR3 is built from 13 residues. The CDR3: CSVTLAGPDTQYF. The CDR3, as DNA: TGCAGCGTGACACTAGCGGGCCCAGATACGCAGTATTTT.

This chain uses TRBV18 with TRBJ1-1, with 10 bases matching TRBD1. The germline gives CDR1 KGHSH, CDR2 LQKENI. This CDR3 contains 13 residues. Losses at the gene ends were 3 bases for V and 6 bases for J; bases not matched to a gene: 1. CDR3: CASSPGTGAEAFF. The DNA of the CDR3 is TGTGCCAGCTCACCCGGGACAGGGGCTGAAGCTTTCTTT.

The V call is TRBV19, the J call TRBJ2-7, with 7 bases identical to TRBD1. V gave up 5 bases and J gave up 4 bases; unmatched junction bases: 14. CDR3 length: 16 residues. From germline, CDR1 is LNHDA and CDR2 SQIVND (reference sequence). The DNA of the CDR3 is TGTGCCAGTAGTTTCAAGAGGACAGGCTCTCCTTACGAGCAGTACTTC. Its translation: CASSFKRTGSPYEQYF.

This clone has a handful of counts. The J gene is TRBJ1-6, the V gene TRBV5-5; 9 nucleotides match TRBD1. CDR3 size: 15 residues. V shed 5 bases and J 9 bases; nucleotides not matched to a gene: 9. CDR1 and CDR2 from the germline V gene are SGHKS and YYEKEE (reference sequence). The CDR3: CASRPPGQGGSPLHF. CDR3 DNA: TGTGCCAGCAGGCCTCCGGGACAGGGAGGTTCACCCCTCCACTTT.

J is TRBJ2-1 and V is TRBV7-8; 12 bases fit TRBD2. Germline V gives CDR1 SGHVS, CDR2 FQNEAQ. The CDR3 has 19 amino acids. V trimming: 5 bases; J trimming: 0 bases; junction bases outside the gene matches: 11. The CDR3 coding sequence is TGTGCCAGCAGCCCGAGGACTAGCGGGGCGCTGAGCTCCTACAATGAGCAGTTCTTC. This sequence encodes CASSPRTSGALSSYNEQFF.